Following are 32 T cell receptor beta chains from one sample sequenced in a study of blood T cells in healthy people across ages. Combining a sample-barcoded 5' primer with a J-beta primer mix, a second PCR ran for about 6 to 11 cycles. TCRdb analysed the 5' RACE reads with MiXCR anew, one entry per CDR3 protein. Of over 500,000 distinct CDR3 sequences detected, 45% to 60% appear once; the ten largest clones hold roughly 14%. Sequencing was done on a sample of blood. The receptors originated from an elderly woman in good health.

This clonotype occurred many times. The chain carries TRBV20-1 and TRBJ2-5, with 9 bases fitting TRBD1. Judging by the DNA end, TRBJ2-7 fits better; the J call may be wrong. Germline V lookup: CDR1 DFQATT, CDR2 SNEGSKA (reference sequence). This CDR3 comprises 12 residues. This chain's CDR3 is CSARDRGYEQYF. DNA for the CDR3: TGCAGTGCTAGGGACAGGGGCTACGAGCAGTACTTC.

As to this clonotype: Being one base from a much bigger clone, this may be a read error. DNA of the CDR3: TGTGCCATCAGTGGGGCAATCCCGGGGGGGCAGTTCTTC. The encoded protein is CAISGAIPGGQFF. The V and J genes are TRBV10-3 and TRBJ2-1; 7 bases agree with TRBD2. The germline V gene encodes CDR1 ENHRY and CDR2 SYGVKD. The CDR3 has 13 amino acids. The junction had 9 bases not matched to a gene; V was cut back by 4 bases and J by 12 bases.

This clonotype turned up a few times. The chain couples TRBV5-1 to TRBJ1-1; D possibly corresponds to TRBD1 (5 bases). Germline values: CDR1 SGHRS, CDR2 YFSETQ. The V end was cut by 2 bases, the J end by 6 bases, with 14 bases between. This CDR3 comprises 14 residues. Here the CDR3 DNA reads TGCGCCAGCAGCTTAGGGACCCGCTCGGCTGAAGCTTTCTTT. As protein: CASSLGTRSAEAFF. Full variable domain (outside the CDR3, taken from reference TRBV5-1 and TRBJ1-1): KAGVTQTPRYLIKTRGQQVTLSCSPISGHRSVSWYQQTPGQGLQFLFEYFSETQRNKGNFPGRFSGRQFSNSRSEMNVSTLELGDSALYLCASSLGTRSAEAFFGQGTRLTVV.

At least ten counts were recorded for this clonotype. This chain links TRBV7-9 with TRBJ2-3; D is undetermined. The CDR3 runs to 16 residues. V was clipped by 1 base and J by 0 bases, with 11 bases between them. Looked up from germline, CDR1 is SEHNR and CDR2 is FQNEAQ (reference sequence). Written as DNA, the CDR3 is TGTGCCAGCAGCTTAGGACTGGACCAAAGCACAGATACGCAGTATTTT. Its protein product is CASSLGLDQSTDTQYF.

The chain has TRBV3-1 and TRBJ1-1, with D possibly TRBD1 on 5 matching bases. The CDR3 extends over 15 amino acids. From germline, CDR1 is LGHDT and CDR2 YNNKEL (reference sequence). Trimming stripped 1 base from V and 1 base from J, with 10 bases between. CDR3 in amino acids: CASSQGRQPNTEAFF. The CDR3 nucleotides are TGTGCCAGCAGCCAAGGGCGACAGCCGAACACTGAAGCTTTCTTT. Looking up the rest from reference TRBV3-1 and TRBJ1-1 gives the full variable domain: DTAVSQTPKYLVTQMGNDKSIKCEQNLGHDTMYWYKQDSKKFLKIMFSYNNKELIINETVPNRFSPKSPDKAHLNLHINSLELGDSAVYFCASSQGRQPNTEAFFGQGTRLTVV.

CDR3: CASSGVENEQYF. CDR3 nucleotides: TGCGCCAGCAGCGGGGTGGAAAACGAGCAGTACTTC. The chain has TRBV5-1 and TRBJ2-7; no firm D call. Germline CDR1 and CDR2: SGHRS and YFSETQ. V dropped 4 bases and J dropped 5 bases, with 10 bases sitting between them. This CDR3 spans 12 amino acids.

This clonotype has more than one count but fewer than ten. The chain has TRBV7-2 and TRBJ1-5; D gene ambiguous. CDR1 and CDR2 (germline): SGHTA, FQGNSA. CDR3 length: 12 amino acids. V lost 5 bases and J lost 7, with 9 bases in between. CDR3 residues: CASSPLGQPQHF. CDR3 coding DNA: TGTGCCAGCAGCCCCCTTGGGCAGCCCCAGCATTTT.

This clonotype was picked up a small number of times. The chain has TRBV5-1 and TRBJ2-1; 14 bases agree with TRBD2. The CDR3 covers 15 residues. With 0 bases clipped from V and 7 bases from J, the junction kept 0 bases outside the gene matches. Germline V gene data show CDR1 as SGHRS and CDR2 as YFSETQ. Here the CDR3 reads CASSLGTSGRNEQFF. CDR3 DNA sequence: TGCGCCAGCAGCTTGGGGACTAGCGGGAGGAATGAGCAGTTCTTC.

This rearrangement joins TRBV7-2 to TRBJ1-2, with D possibly matching TRBD1 (5 bases). There are 14 residues in the CDR3. V gave up 4 bases and J gave up 4 bases, with 13 bases separating them. Germline V gene data show CDR1 as SGHTA and CDR2 as FQGNSA. In DNA, the CDR3 is TGTGCCAGCAGCTCCGCCTACAGGCTCTATGGCTACACCTTC. Its protein is CASSSAYRLYGYTF.

Remarks on this clonotype: An end of the junction does not agree with germline; a read error may underlie this. The chain employs TRBV7-3 and TRBJ2-1; D gene unclear. Germline V gene data show CDR1 as SGHTA and CDR2 as FQGTGA. The CDR3 length is 14 residues. The CDR3: CASSVTGSGDEQFF. CDR3 nucleotide sequence: TGTGCCAGCAGCGTAACCGGTTCTGGGGATGAGCAGTTCTTC. Full variable domain (missing parts from reference TRBV7-3 and TRBJ2-1): GAGVSQTPSNKVTEKGKYVELRCDPISGHTALYWYRQSLGQGPEFLIYFQGTGAADDSGLPNDRFFAVRPEGSVSTLKIQRTERGDSAVYLCASSVTGSGDEQFFGPGTRLTVL.

This clonotype showed up just a few times. The chain carries TRBV6-2 or TRBV6-3 and TRBJ2-1; 11 bases map to TRBD1. The length of the CDR3 is 15 residues. Per germline, CDR1 MNHEY and CDR2 SVGEGT. V shed 5 bases, J shed 5 bases, and the junction held 5 bases outside the gene matches. CDR3 loop: CASSRPGQGDNEQFF. As DNA, the CDR3 is TGTGCCAGCAGTAGACCGGGACAGGGGGACAATGAGCAGTTCTTC.

The sample holds many counts of this clonotype. This chain joins TRBV3-1 and TRBJ2-1; a possible D gene is TRBD2 (7 bases). This CDR3 is built from 16 residues. Trimming removed 4 bases at V and 4 bases at J, with 17 bases between. Germline V lookup: CDR1 LGHDT, CDR2 YNNKEL (reference sequence). CDR3 nucleotides: TGTGCCAGCAGCCCTACGGGGCGGGGGCAATACAATGAGCAGTTCTTC. It is translated as CASSPTGRGQYNEQFF.

The gene calls are TRBV20-1 and TRBJ1-2, with a weak D call TRBD1 (6 bases). V was clipped by 7 bases and J by 4 bases, with 10 bases between them. This CDR3 is built from 11 residues. Per the germline V gene, CDR1 is DFQATT and CDR2 is SNEGSKA (reference sequence). The CDR3 nucleotides are TGCAGTGGACAGGCCGGCTATGGCTACACCTTC. Protein sequence: CSGQAGYGYTF.

Many counts were recorded for this clonotype. The J gene is TRBJ2-2, the V gene TRBV6-5; possible D gene TRBD1, 5 bases. The CDR3 is 14 residues long. CDR1 and CDR2 from the germline V gene are MNHEY and SVGAGI. Trimming pared 5 bases from V and 1 base from J, leaving 8 bases between. The CDR3 region is CASSIQENTGELFF. CDR3 bases: TGTGCCAGCAGTATACAGGAGAACACCGGGGAGCTGTTTTTT.

The chain combines TRBV18 with TRBJ2-1, with 8 bases identical to TRBD1. The V segment lost 4 bases and the J segment 9 bases; nucleotides outside the gene matches: 8. CDR3 length: 14 amino acids. Germline V gene lookup returns CDR1 KGHSH and CDR2 LQKENI. CDR3 sequence (DNA): TGTGCCAGCTCACTGGACAGGGCATTGAGTGAGCAGTTCTTC. It codes for CASSLDRALSEQFF.

Note on this clonotype: This may be a read error: a much more frequent sequence differs by one nucleotide. The chain combines TRBV5-1 with TRBJ2-1; 7 bases line up with TRBD1. V lost 4 bases, J lost 10 bases, and 14 bases stayed unmatched. Germline CDR1 SGHRS, CDR2 YFSETQ. The CDR3 sequence is 15 residues long. This CDR3 is CASSLGTVKTYEQFF. The CDR3 DNA reads TGCGCCAGCAGCCTAGGGACAGTAAAAACCTACGAGCAGTTCTTC.

In its sample, this clonotype was seen many times. The J gene is TRBJ2-1, the V gene TRBV12-3 or TRBV12-4; TRBD1 matches at 9 bases. The CDR3 is made up of 15 amino acids. The V gene end was trimmed by 6 bases and the J gene end by 7 bases; junction bases not matched to a gene: 10. The CDR3 is CASSRNRGLRNEQFF. CDR3 in DNA: TGTGCCAGCAGCCGAAACAGGGGGCTTAGGAATGAGCAGTTCTTC.

This clonotype appeared many times. The chain links TRBV9 to TRBJ2-3; no clear D. Germline V gene sequence: CDR1 SGDLS, CDR2 YYNGEE. Trimming left V 4 bases short and J 5 bases short, with 17 bases between. The length of the CDR3 is 15 residues. Written as DNA, the CDR3 is TGTGCCAGCAGCCGAACTCTCGAACGAGGAGATACGCAGTATTTT. This codes for CASSRTLERGDTQYF.

In the case of this clonotype: The junction shows a germline mismatch at one end, possibly a read error. The chain recombines TRBV6-5 with TRBJ2-7, with D possibly called TRBD1 or TRBD2 (5 bases each). CDR3 length: 13 amino acids. Looked up from germline, CDR1 is MNHEY and CDR2 is SVGAGI. Here the CDR3 DNA reads TGTGCCAGCGGCTCCCCGGGGCCCTACGAACAGTACTTC. It codes for CASGSPGPYEQYF.

For this clonotype: A much larger clonotype is one base distant, so this may be a read error. The rearrangement uses TRBV27 and TRBJ2-1; 7 bases align to TRBD1. V trimming: 4 bases; J trimming: 4 bases; junction bases outside the gene matches: 10. CDR1 and CDR2 from the germline V gene are MNHEY and SMNVEV (reference sequence). This CDR3 has 16 residues. The CDR3 DNA follows: TGTGCCAGCAGTTCTCAGGGGGAACGCCTTTACAATGAGCAGTTCTTC. It specifies CASSSQGERLYNEQFF.

In its sample, this clonotype was seen many times. This chain joins TRBV6-5 and TRBJ2-3; 7 positions match TRBD2. This CDR3 region has 15 residues. The V gene end was trimmed by 6 bases and the J gene end by 2 bases; junction bases not matched to a gene: 8. Germline V gene lookup returns CDR1 MNHEY and CDR2 SVGAGI. DNA of the CDR3: TGTGCCAGCAGAGGGATCGGGGGGTTCACAGATACGCAGTATTTT. Translated: CASRGIGGFTDTQYF.

The CDR3 is CASSSGTTRDEQFF. As DNA, the CDR3 is TGCGCCAGCAGCTCCGGGACTACCCGCGATGAGCAGTTCTTC. The rearrangement links TRBV5-1 to TRBJ2-1, with TRBD2 matching over 7 bases. Germline assignment: CDR1 SGHRS and CDR2 YFSETQ. The CDR3 runs 14 residues. The J segment lost 8 bases and the V segment lost 3 bases, leaving 8 bases of the junction unmatched.

In this sample, this clonotype turned up a few times. The rearrangement joins TRBV5-1 to TRBJ2-6; 8 positions match TRBD1. This CDR3 region has 16 residues. Germline loops: CDR1 SGHRS, CDR2 YFSETQ. V shed 5 bases, J shed 2 bases, and the junction held 6 bases outside the gene matches. The CDR3, as DNA: TGCGCCAGCAGGGGAATGACAGGGGCTGGGGCCAACGTCCTGACTTTC. This sequence encodes CASRGMTGAGANVLTF.

This rearrangement joins TRBV3-1 to TRBJ1-2; no firm D call. The CDR3 is 15 amino acids. The germline V and J ends were trimmed by 3 bases and 8 bases, with 19 bases remaining between them. Germline values: CDR1 LGHDT, CDR2 YNNKEL (reference sequence). The CDR3 spells CASSQAQFPLGGYTF. For the CDR3, the DNA is TGTGCCAGCAGCCAGGCCCAATTCCCTCTTGGCGGCTACACCTTC.

This clonotype was counted at least ten times. The chain joins TRBV27 to TRBJ2-6; unclear D gene. Germline V lookup: CDR1 MNHEY, CDR2 SMNVEV (reference sequence). V lost 5 bases and J lost 2, with 16 bases in between. The CDR3 is made up of 17 amino acids. The CDR3 is CASSPSGVRPGANVLTF. The DNA of the CDR3 is TGTGCCAGCAGTCCCTCAGGAGTGAGACCTGGGGCCAACGTCCTGACTTTC.

This clonotype was recorded only once. It may be a read error: a sequence one base away is much more abundant. This chain uses TRBV20-1 with TRBJ2-5, with D unclear. V was clipped by 1 base and J by 11 bases, with 17 bases between them. Germline lookup yields CDR1 DFQATT and CDR2 SNEGSKA (reference sequence). The CDR3 has 13 amino acids. The CDR3 is CSARGPAPNEQYF. The CDR3 bases are TGCAGTGCTAGAGGCCCAGCACCCAATGAGCAGTACTTC.

The V gene is TRBV20-1, the J gene TRBJ1-2; the D gene is possibly TRBD1 (5 bases). Trimming took 8 bases from V and 5 from J, leaving 15 bases between them. Germline CDR1 and CDR2: DFQATT and SNEGSKA (reference sequence). The CDR3 is 12 residues long. As DNA, the CDR3 is TGCAGTACCCGACCTCAGGGTTATGGCTACACCTTC. It yields the protein CSTRPQGYGYTF.

The table lists this clonotype with a few counts. This sequence joins TRBV2 and TRBJ2-1; TRBD2 aligns across 7 bases. This CDR3 has 15 amino acids. Germline CDR1 and CDR2: SNHLY and FYNNEI. V shed 3 bases, J shed 7 bases, and the junction held 9 bases outside the gene matches. The CDR3 protein is CASSEGGFGTNEQFF. The CDR3 coding sequence is TGTGCCAGCAGTGAGGGGGGGTTCGGTACGAATGAGCAGTTCTTC. Full variable domain (remainder filled in from reference TRBV2 and TRBJ2-1): EPEVTQTPSHQVTQMGQEVILRCVPISNHLYFYWYRQILGQKVEFLVSFYNNEISEKSEIFDDQFSVERPDGSNFTLKIRSTKLEDSAMYFCASSEGGFGTNEQFFGPGTRLTVL.

This chain uses TRBV5-6 with TRBJ2-1; 8 bases map to TRBD2. The J segment lost 10 bases and the V segment lost 4 bases, leaving 7 bases of the junction unmatched. There are 13 residues in the CDR3. Germline V CDR1 and CDR2: SGHDT, YYEEEE. The CDR3 coding sequence is TGTGCCAGCAGCGTGGGACTAGAACGGGAGCAGTTCTTC. As protein: CASSVGLEREQFF.

This clonotype appeared a few times. The gene calls are TRBV28 and TRBJ2-2; D is undetermined. Trimming took off 10 bases at V and 1 base at J, with 7 bases between the two ends. The CDR3 is 12 residues long. Germline V gives CDR1 MDHEN, CDR2 SYDVKM. DNA for the CDR3: TGTGCCACCTCAGGGAACACCGGGGAGCTGTTTTTT. Amino acids: CATSGNTGELFF.

This clonotype was counted ten times or more. This rearrangement joins TRBV28 to TRBJ2-1, with D possibly matching TRBD2 (5 bases). The CDR3 contains 18 residues. Germline CDR1 is MDHEN and CDR2 is SYDVKM. Trimming stripped 2 bases from V and 1 base from J, with 18 bases between. This CDR3 is CASSLPPLLVGSYNEQFF. As DNA, the CDR3 is TGTGCCAGCAGTTTACCCCCCTTACTAGTGGGGTCCTACAATGAGCAGTTCTTC.

Ten or more counts support this clonotype. This chain joins TRBV4-2 and TRBJ1-6; TRBD1 matches at 7 bases. CDR1 LGHNA and CDR2 YNFKEQ come from the germline V gene. The CDR3 totals 17 residues. With V trimmed by 4 bases and J by 9 bases, 15 bases remained unmatched. The CDR3 loop is CASSPHQTGAWVSPLHF. The CDR3 DNA sequence: TGTGCCAGCAGCCCCCACCAAACAGGGGCCTGGGTTTCACCCCTCCACTTT.